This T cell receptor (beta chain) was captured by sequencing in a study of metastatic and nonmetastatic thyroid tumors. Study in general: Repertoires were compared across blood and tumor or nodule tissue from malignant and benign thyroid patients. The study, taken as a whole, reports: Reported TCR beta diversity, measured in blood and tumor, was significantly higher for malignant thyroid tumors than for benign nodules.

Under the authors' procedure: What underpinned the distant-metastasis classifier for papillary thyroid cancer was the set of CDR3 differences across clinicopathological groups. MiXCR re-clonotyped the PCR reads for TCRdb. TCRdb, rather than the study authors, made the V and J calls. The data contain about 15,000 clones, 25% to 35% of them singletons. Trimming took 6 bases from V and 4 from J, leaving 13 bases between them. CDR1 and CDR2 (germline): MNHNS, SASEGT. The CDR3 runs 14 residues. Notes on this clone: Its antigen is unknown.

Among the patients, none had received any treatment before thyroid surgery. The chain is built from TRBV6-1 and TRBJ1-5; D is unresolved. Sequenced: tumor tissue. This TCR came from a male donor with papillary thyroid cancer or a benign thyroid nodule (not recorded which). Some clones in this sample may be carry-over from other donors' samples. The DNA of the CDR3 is TGTGCCAGCAGGAGGGTCGGCCGTAATCAGCCCCAGCATTTT. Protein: CASRRVGRNQPQHF.